This T cell receptor (beta chain) was identified in a study of blood T cell repertoires in COVID-19. On the study more broadly: Acute-phase and convalescent COVID-19 samples originated in the United States, Italy and Spain.

Assay used: immunoSEQ multiplex PCR; TCRdb lists only in-frame clones, some missing. The sample shows 55,000 to 65,000 clones, 91% of them seen only once. This CDR3 comprises 14 residues. V gave up 4 bases and J gave up 5 bases; unmatched junction bases: 9. Per germline, CDR1 SGHTS and CDR2 YDEGEE. The sequence was obtained from a human donor in a cohort sampled during active COVID-19. The V call is TRBV5-8, the J call TRBJ2-7; 7 positions match TRBD1. Sequencing input: peripheral blood. Here the CDR3 DNA reads TGTGCCAGCAGCCCGCAGGGGGTTCGGAACGAGCAGTACTTC. Translating gives CASSPQGVRNEQYF.